A single sample gave rise to the 2 T cell receptor beta chains below, sequenced in a study of metastatic and nonmetastatic thyroid tumors. All patients reached thyroid surgery having received no treatment beforehand. TCRdb re-called clones from the PCR reads using MiXCR. The table shows 30,000 to 35,000 clones, with 25% to 30% occurring only once. Sequences were obtained from blood. These receptors all stem from a female donor with papillary thyroid cancer or a benign thyroid nodule (not recorded which). Some clones in this sample may be carry-over from other donors' samples.

The V and J genes are TRBV12-3 or TRBV12-4 and TRBJ1-2; D call uncertain. Trimming left V 5 bases short and J 4 bases short, with 14 bases between. This CDR3 comprises 14 residues. CDR3 in DNA: TGTGCCAGCAGTCCAAAACGAACGGTCTATGGCTACACCTTC. Amino acids: CASSPKRTVYGYTF.

This clone has at least ten counts. The genes are TRBV4-2 and TRBJ2-7; 8 nucleotides align to TRBD1. The CDR3 has 16 amino acids. The ends lost 1 base at V and 4 bases at J; junction bases unmatched: 9. CDR1 LGHNA and CDR2 YNFKEQ come from the germline V gene. CDR3 sequence: CASSQGLGQGLYEQYF. The CDR3 nucleotides are TGTGCCAGCAGCCAAGGACTTGGACAGGGACTTTACGAGCAGTACTTC.